The next 21 T cell receptor beta chains were all read from a single sample in a study of T cells after yellow fever vaccination. TCRdb processed the 5' RACE reads anew with MiXCR; each CDR3 protein has one entry. The table has fewer than 100,000 distinct CDR3 sequences, about 5.8% seen once. The source was CD8+ T cells sorted from PBMCs, collected 10 days after the yellow fever booster vaccination. These receptors came from a man between 18 and 29 years old who received the YFV17D yellow fever vaccine.

CDR3 sequence reads: CASSFGENIQYF. The CDR3 nucleotides are TGTGCCAGCAGTTTTGGTGAAAACATTCAGTACTTC. The V gene is TRBV12-3 or TRBV12-4, the J gene TRBJ2-4; the D is unclear. Trimming removed 3 bases at V and 5 bases at J, with 5 bases between. The CDR3 runs to 12 residues.

The V call is TRBV6-5, the J call TRBJ1-4; D is undetermined. The CDR3 sequence is 15 residues long. Germline CDR1 MNHEY, CDR2 SVGAGI. The germline V and J ends were trimmed by 0 bases and 5 bases, with 10 bases remaining between them. CDR3: CASSYSAESNEKLFF. Here the CDR3 DNA reads TGTGCCAGCAGTTACTCCGCCGAGTCGAATGAAAAACTGTTTTTT.

This clonotype was seen repeatedly, ten times or more. The chain carries TRBV20-1 and TRBJ2-4; possibly TRBD2 for D (5 bases). The CDR3 runs to 12 residues. Germline-derived CDR1 and CDR2 are DFQATT and SNEGSKA (reference sequence). V gave up 4 bases and J gave up 9 bases, with 13 bases separating them. CDR3 protein: CSANTAGRIQYF. In nucleotides, the CDR3 is TGCAGTGCTAACACCGCGGGTCGCATTCAGTACTTC.

The rearrangement links TRBV5-6 to TRBJ2-7; D not certain. This CDR3 region has 12 residues. V lost 2 bases to trimming and J lost 3 bases, with 6 bases between them. In germline, CDR1 is SGHDT, CDR2 YYEEEE. CDR3 nucleotide sequence: TGTGCCAGCAGCTTCGTAGGCTACGAGCAGTACTTC. Translation: CASSFVGYEQYF.

The chain carries TRBV20-1 and TRBJ2-7; D unclear. CDR1 DFQATT and CDR2 SNEGSKA come from the germline V gene (reference sequence). This CDR3 contains 14 residues. Trimming removed 4 bases at V and 3 bases at J, with 16 bases between. CDR3 in DNA: TGCAGTGCTAATAGGGATTTCCCTCTCTACGAGCAGTACTTC. Translation: CSANRDFPLYEQYF.

J is TRBJ2-1 and V is TRBV10-3, with 9 bases fitting TRBD2. The CDR3 extends over 15 amino acids. J was trimmed by 3 bases and V by 2 bases; bases with no gene match: 2. The germline CDR1 and CDR2 sequences are ENHRY and SYGVKD. CDR3 protein: CAISESSGGYNEQFF. The CDR3 nucleotides are TGTGCCATCAGTGAGAGTAGCGGGGGCTACAATGAGCAGTTCTTC.

The CDR3 loop is CSSWTENTEAFF. The DNA of the CDR3 is TGCAGTTCCTGGACTGAGAACACTGAAGCTTTCTTT. The chain employs TRBV20-1 and TRBJ1-1; D is unclear. Germline CDR1 DFQATT, CDR2 SNEGSKA (reference sequence). This CDR3 contains 12 residues. Trimming removed 8 bases from V and 1 base from J, with 11 bases in between.

The chain combines TRBV6-6 with TRBJ2-3, with D uncertain. The length of the CDR3 is 14 residues. Germline lookup yields CDR1 MNHNY and CDR2 SVGAGI (reference sequence). The V end lost 2 bases, the J end lost 1 base, and 7 bases lay between the germline ends. This CDR3 is CASSYSGGTDTQYF. CDR3 in DNA: TGTGCCAGCAGTTACAGTGGGGGCACAGATACGCAGTATTTT.

This clonotype has at least ten counts. The CDR3 here is CASSLTGTHTDTQYF. For the CDR3, the DNA is TGTGCCAGCAGTTTAACCGGGACACACACAGATACGCAGTATTTT. The chain has TRBV27 and TRBJ2-3; D may be TRBD1 (6 bases). Trimming stripped 2 bases from V and 2 bases from J, with 11 bases between. The V gene's germline CDR1 is MNHEY and CDR2 SMNVEV (reference sequence). There are 15 residues in the CDR3.

CDR3 sequence: CASSLVRNMNTEAFF. Written as DNA, the CDR3 is TGTGCCAGCAGCTTAGTAAGGAACATGAACACTGAAGCTTTCTTT. The gene calls are TRBV11-2 and TRBJ1-1; D not certain. This CDR3 is 15 amino acids long. Germline CDR1 and CDR2: SGHAT and FQNNGV. V was cut by 1 base and J by 0 bases, with 9 bases left in between.

This clonotype was counted a few times. The chain couples TRBV9 to TRBJ1-2; no reliable D call. The germline gives CDR1 SGDLS, CDR2 YYNGEE. This CDR3 comprises 14 residues. The ends were cut back, 0 bases at V and 4 bases at J, with 10 bases in the middle. The DNA for the CDR3 is TGTGCCAGCAGCGTAGGCAATAATCCCTATGGCTACACCTTC. Amino acid sequence: CASSVGNNPYGYTF. Full variable domain (rest looked up from reference TRBV9 and TRBJ1-2): DSGVTQTPKHLITATGQRVTLRCSPRSGDLSVYWYQQSLDQGLQFLIQYYNGEERAKGNILERFSAQQFPDLHSELNLSSLELGDSALYFCASSVGNNPYGYTFGSGTRLTVV.

This clonotype has a count of ten or more. The CDR3 bases are TGTGCCAGCAGCTCACCACAGGGATCGATCCCTGAAGCTTTCTTT. The encoded protein is CASSSPQGSIPEAFF. The chain is built from TRBV7-8 and TRBJ1-1; D may be TRBD1 (6 bases). The germline gives CDR1 SGHVS, CDR2 FQNEAQ. The CDR3 has 15 residues. The V end lost 4 bases, the J end lost 6 bases, and 18 bases lay between the germline ends.

Only a few counts were recorded for this clonotype. The chain recombines TRBV27 with TRBJ2-1; the match to TRBD2 covers 13 bases. J gave up 9 bases and V 7 bases, and 6 bases lay outside the gene matches. The length of the CDR3 is 14 residues. CDR1 is MNHEY and CDR2 is SMNVEV in the germline V gene (reference sequence). CDR3: CASKTSGGLVEQFF. CDR3 in DNA: TGTGCCAGCAAGACTAGCGGGGGGCTGGTTGAGCAGTTCTTC.

This clonotype was detected a few times. The chain links TRBV7-2 to TRBJ2-3; D remains ambiguous. The V gene lost 4 bases and the J gene lost 1 base, with 12 bases spanning the gap. The length of the CDR3 is 15 residues. Germline loops: CDR1 SGHTA, CDR2 FQGNSA. The chain's CDR3 is CASSSGYTRTDTQYF. CDR3 coding DNA: TGTGCCAGCAGCTCCGGCTACACCCGCACAGATACGCAGTATTTT.

In its sample, this clonotype was seen a few times. The chain combines TRBV20-1 with TRBJ2-2; D might be TRBD2 (6 bases). The CDR3 runs 13 residues. CDR1 and CDR2 from the germline V gene are DFQATT and SNEGSKA (reference sequence). Trimming pared 8 bases from V and 0 bases from J, leaving 10 bases between. CDR3 protein: CSTGVANTGELFF. The CDR3 bases are TGCAGTACGGGAGTCGCGAACACCGGGGAGCTGTTTTTT.

V gene TRBV6-5 combines with J gene TRBJ2-7, with TRBD2 matching 8 bases. Germline loops: CDR1 MNHEY, CDR2 SVGAGI. V shed 8 bases, J shed 6 bases, and the junction held 24 bases outside the gene matches. This CDR3 has 18 amino acids. The CDR3 region has the DNA TGTGCCAGCTCCACCTCGGGGGAACCGGGACTAGGTCCATCCGAGCAGTACTTC. Translated, it gives CASSTSGEPGLGPSEQYF.

V usage is TRBV4-2 and J usage is TRBJ1-2; 10 bases match TRBD1. V gave up 4 bases and J gave up 7 bases; unmatched junction bases: 6. CDR1 LGHNA and CDR2 YNFKEQ come from the germline V gene. CDR3 length: 14 amino acids. The CDR3 nucleotides are TGTGCCAGCAGCCGCCCGGGACAGGGGAGTGGCTACACCTTC. It translates to CASSRPGQGSGYTF.

The chain has TRBV15 and TRBJ2-7, with D maybe TRBD1 (6 bases). The CDR3 length is 13 residues. V was cut by 5 bases and J by 2 bases, with 10 bases left in between. Germline-derived CDR1 and CDR2 are LNHNV and YYDKDF (reference sequence). Here the CDR3 DNA reads TGTGCCACCAGCGGCGACAGGACCTACGAGCAGTACTTC. The encoded protein is CATSGDRTYEQYF.

This sequence joins TRBV5-8 and TRBJ2-5; 9 positions agree with TRBD2. The CDR3 is 16 amino acids. The J segment lost 5 bases and the V segment lost 6 bases, leaving 14 bases of the junction unmatched. Germline V gives CDR1 SGHTS, CDR2 YDEGEE. DNA for the CDR3: TGTGCCAGCACCCACCTGCTAGCGGGGATTGGTGAGACCCAGTACTTC. Amino acids: CASTHLLAGIGETQYF.

This clonotype was seen only a few times. This CDR3 reads CASMFRQNTGELFF. The CDR3 DNA reads as TGCGCCAGCATGTTCCGGCAGAACACCGGGGAGCTGTTTTTT. The rearrangement uses TRBV4-1 and TRBJ2-2, with unresolved D. Trimming took off 7 bases at V and 1 base at J, with 10 bases between the two ends. Germline V gene lookup returns CDR1 MGHRA and CDR2 YSYEKL. The CDR3 is 14 residues long.

This clonotype has more than one count but fewer than ten. The chain combines TRBV7-6 with TRBJ2-3, with 8 bases fitting TRBD2. V gave up 1 base and J gave up 1 base; unmatched junction bases: 1. The V gene's germline CDR1 is SGHVS and CDR2 FNYEAQ. This CDR3 has 15 residues. The CDR3 here is CASSLGSGGTDTQYF. The CDR3 DNA reads TGTGCCAGCAGCTTAGGTAGCGGGGGCACAGATACGCAGTATTTT.